This entry concerns a single T cell receptor beta chain. What it binds is not known. Sequencing was performed with immunoSEQ multiplex PCR; in TCRdb, only in-frame clones are kept and a portion is missing. Of under 150,000 clones in the sample, roughly 88% were seen once. CDR3 length: 15 amino acids. V lost 6 bases and J lost 7; bases outside the gene matches: 10. The germline V gene encodes CDR1 MNHEY and CDR2 SMNVEV (reference sequence). The entry originates in a study of T cell responses to AZD1222 COVID-19 vaccine. The overall study: Some second doses came at about 4 weeks and others at about 12 weeks; these were pooled.

Study-level findings and limits: Spike-specific TCR breadth and depth grew following two AZD1222 doses. Targets within unmutated variant regions were reportedly found for nearly half of spike-specific TCRs.

The TCR sequence derives from an adult in good health. The chain joins TRBV27 to TRBJ1-4, with 8 bases identical to TRBD1. Source: peripheral blood, taken on day 0 of AZD1222 vaccination. The CDR3 region has the DNA TGTGCCAGCAGGATTCGGACAGGGTTGACTGAAAAACTGTTTTTT. Translating it yields CASRIRTGLTEKLFF.